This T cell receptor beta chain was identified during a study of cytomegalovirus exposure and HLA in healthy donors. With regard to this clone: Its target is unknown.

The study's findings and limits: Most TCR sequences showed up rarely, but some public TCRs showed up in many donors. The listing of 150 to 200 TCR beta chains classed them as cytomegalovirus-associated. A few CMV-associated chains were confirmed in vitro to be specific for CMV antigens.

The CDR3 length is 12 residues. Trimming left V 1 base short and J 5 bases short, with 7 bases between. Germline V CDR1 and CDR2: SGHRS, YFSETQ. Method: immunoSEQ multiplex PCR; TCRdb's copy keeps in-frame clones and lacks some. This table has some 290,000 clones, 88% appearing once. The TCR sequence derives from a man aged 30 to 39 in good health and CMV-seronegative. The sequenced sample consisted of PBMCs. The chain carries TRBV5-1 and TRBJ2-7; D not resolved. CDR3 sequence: CASSLSEDEQYF. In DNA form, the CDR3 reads TGCGCCAGCAGCTTGAGTGAGGACGAGCAGTACTTC.